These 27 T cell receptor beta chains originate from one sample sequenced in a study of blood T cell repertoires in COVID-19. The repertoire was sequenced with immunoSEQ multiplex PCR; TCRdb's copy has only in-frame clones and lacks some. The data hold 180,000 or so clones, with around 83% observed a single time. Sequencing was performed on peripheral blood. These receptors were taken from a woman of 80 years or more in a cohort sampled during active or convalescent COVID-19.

The CDR3 nucleotides are TGTGCCACCAGCAGAGGGACAGGGCCTTCTAACTATGGCTACACCTTC. As protein: CATSRGTGPSNYGYTF. The gene calls are TRBV15 and TRBJ1-2; TRBD1 matches 8 bases. The CDR3 runs to 16 residues. V lost 1 base, J lost 0 bases, and 4 bases stayed unmatched. The germline V gene has CDR1 LNHNV and CDR2 YYDKDF (reference sequence).

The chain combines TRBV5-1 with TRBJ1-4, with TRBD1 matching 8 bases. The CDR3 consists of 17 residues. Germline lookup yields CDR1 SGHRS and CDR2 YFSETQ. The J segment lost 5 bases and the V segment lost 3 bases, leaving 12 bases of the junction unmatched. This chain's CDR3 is CASSWGSRTGMNEKLFF. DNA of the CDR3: TGCGCCAGCAGCTGGGGATCCCGGACAGGGATGAATGAAAAACTGTTTTTT.

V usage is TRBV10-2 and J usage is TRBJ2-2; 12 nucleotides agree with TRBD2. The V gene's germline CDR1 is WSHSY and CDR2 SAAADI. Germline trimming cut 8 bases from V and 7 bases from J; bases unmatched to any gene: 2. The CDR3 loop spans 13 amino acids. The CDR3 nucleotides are TGCGCCAGCGGACTAGCGGGGATCGGGGAGCTGTTTTTT. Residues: CASGLAGIGELFF.

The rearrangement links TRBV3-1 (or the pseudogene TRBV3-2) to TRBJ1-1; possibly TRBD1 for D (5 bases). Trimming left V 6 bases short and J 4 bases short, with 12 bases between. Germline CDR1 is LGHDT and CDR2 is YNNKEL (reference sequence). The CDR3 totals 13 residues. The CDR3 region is CASRRDSSTEAFF. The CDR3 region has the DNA TGTGCCAGCAGACGCGACAGTTCCACTGAAGCTTTCTTT.

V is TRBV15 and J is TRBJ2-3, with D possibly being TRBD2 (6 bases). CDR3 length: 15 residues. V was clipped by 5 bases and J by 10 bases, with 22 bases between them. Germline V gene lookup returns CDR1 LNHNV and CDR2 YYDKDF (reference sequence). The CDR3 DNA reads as TGTGCCACCAGCTCTCCCGCGGGGCCCACGCGCTCGCAGTATTTT. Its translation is CATSSPAGPTRSQYF.

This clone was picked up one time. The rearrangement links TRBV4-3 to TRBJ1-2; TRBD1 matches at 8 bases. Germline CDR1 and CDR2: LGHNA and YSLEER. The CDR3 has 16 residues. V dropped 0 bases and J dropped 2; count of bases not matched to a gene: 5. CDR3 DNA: TGCGCCAGCAGCCAAGAAGTGACAGGGGCGAACTATGGCTACACCTTC. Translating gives CASSQEVTGANYGYTF.

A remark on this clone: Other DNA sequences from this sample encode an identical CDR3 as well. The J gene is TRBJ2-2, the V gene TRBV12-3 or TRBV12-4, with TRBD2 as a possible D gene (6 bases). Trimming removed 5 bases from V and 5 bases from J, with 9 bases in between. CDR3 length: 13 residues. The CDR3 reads CASSPRGTGELFF. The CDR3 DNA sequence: TGTGCCAGCAGTCCACGGGGGACCGGGGAGCTGTTTTTT.

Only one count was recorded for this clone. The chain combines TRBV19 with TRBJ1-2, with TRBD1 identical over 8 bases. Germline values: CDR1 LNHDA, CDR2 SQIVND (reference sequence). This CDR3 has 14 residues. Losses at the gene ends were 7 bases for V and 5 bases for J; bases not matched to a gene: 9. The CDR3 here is CASIPRDRTYGYTF. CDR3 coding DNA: TGTGCCAGTATACCCCGGGACAGGACGTATGGCTACACCTTC.

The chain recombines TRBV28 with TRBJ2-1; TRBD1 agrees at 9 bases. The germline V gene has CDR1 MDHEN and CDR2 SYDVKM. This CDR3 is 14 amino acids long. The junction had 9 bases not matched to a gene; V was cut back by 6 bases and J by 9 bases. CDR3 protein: CASRVLLTGGEQFF. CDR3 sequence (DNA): TGTGCCAGCAGAGTCCTGCTGACAGGGGGTGAGCAGTTCTTC. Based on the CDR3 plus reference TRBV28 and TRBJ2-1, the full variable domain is DVKVTQSSRYLVKRTGEKVFLECVQDMDHENMFWYRQDPGLGLRLIYFSYDVKMKEKGDIPEGYSVSREKKERFSLILESASTNQTSMYLCASRVLLTGGEQFFGPGTRLTVL.

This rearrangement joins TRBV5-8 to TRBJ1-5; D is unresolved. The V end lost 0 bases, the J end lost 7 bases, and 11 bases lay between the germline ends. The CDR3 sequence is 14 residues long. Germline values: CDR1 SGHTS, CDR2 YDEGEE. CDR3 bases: TGTGCCAGCAGCTTGGGACCGGGTATACAGCCCCAGCATTTT. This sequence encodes CASSLGPGIQPQHF.

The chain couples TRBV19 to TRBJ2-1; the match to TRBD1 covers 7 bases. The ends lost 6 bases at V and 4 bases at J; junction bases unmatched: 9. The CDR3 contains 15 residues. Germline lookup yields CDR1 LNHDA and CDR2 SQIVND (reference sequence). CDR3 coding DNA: TGTGCCAGTAGCGGAAGGGGGCGAGGATACAATGAGCAGTTCTTC. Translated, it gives CASSGRGRGYNEQFF. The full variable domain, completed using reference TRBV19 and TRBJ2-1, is DGGITQSPKYLFRKEGQNVTLSCEQNLNHDAMYWYRQDPGQGLRLIYYSQIVNDFQKGDIAEGYSVSREKKESFPLTVTSAQKNPTAFYLCASSGRGRGYNEQFFGPGTRLTVL.

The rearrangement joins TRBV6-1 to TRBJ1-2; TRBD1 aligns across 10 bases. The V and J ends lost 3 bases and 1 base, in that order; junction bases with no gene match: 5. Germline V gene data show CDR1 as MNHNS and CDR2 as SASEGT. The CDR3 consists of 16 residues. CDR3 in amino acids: CASSDYGTGDNYGYTF. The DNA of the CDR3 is TGTGCCAGCAGTGACTATGGGACAGGGGATAACTATGGCTACACCTTC.

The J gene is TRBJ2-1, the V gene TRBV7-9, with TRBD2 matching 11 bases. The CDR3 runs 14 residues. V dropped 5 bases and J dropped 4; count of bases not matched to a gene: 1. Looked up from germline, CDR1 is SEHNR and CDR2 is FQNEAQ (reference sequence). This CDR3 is CASSTSGGYNEQFF. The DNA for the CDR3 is TGTGCCAGCAGCACTAGCGGGGGATACAATGAGCAGTTCTTC.

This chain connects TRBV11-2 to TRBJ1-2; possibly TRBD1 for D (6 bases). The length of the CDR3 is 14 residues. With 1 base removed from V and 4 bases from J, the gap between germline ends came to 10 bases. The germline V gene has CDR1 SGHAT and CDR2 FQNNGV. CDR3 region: CASSLGGGAYGYTF. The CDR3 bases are TGTGCCAGCAGCTTAGGTGGGGGGGCCTATGGCTACACCTTC.

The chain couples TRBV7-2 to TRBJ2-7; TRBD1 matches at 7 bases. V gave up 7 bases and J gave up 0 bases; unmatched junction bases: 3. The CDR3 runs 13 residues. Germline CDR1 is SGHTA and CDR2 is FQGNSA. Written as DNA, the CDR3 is TGTGCCAGCACGGGACAGAACTCCTACGAGCAGTACTTC. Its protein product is CASTGQNSYEQYF.

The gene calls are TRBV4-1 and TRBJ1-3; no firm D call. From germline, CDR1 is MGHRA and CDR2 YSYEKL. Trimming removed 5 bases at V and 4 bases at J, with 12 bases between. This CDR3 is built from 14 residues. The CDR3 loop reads CASSGLGTGNTIYF. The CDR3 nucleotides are TGCGCCAGCAGCGGACTTGGTACCGGAAACACCATATATTTT.

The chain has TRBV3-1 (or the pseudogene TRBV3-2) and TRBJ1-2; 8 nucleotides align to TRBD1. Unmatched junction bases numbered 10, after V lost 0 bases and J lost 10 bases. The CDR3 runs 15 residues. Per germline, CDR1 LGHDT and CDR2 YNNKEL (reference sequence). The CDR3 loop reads CASSQEFQDRAHYTF. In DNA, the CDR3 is TGTGCCAGCAGCCAAGAGTTCCAGGACAGGGCCCACTACACCTTC.

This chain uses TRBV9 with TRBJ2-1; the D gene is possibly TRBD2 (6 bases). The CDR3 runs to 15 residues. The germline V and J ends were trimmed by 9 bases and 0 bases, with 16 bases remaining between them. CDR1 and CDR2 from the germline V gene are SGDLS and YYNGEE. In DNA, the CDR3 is TGTGCCACGAGCTCCCAGGAGGGCTCCTACAATGAGCAGTTCTTC. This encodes CATSSQEGSYNEQFF. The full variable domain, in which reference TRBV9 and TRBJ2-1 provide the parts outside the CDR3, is DSGVTQTPKHLITATGQRVTLRCSPRSGDLSVYWYQQSLDQGLQFLIQYYNGEERAKGNILERFSAQQFPDLHSELNLSSLELGDSALYFCATSSQEGSYNEQFFGPGTRLTVL.

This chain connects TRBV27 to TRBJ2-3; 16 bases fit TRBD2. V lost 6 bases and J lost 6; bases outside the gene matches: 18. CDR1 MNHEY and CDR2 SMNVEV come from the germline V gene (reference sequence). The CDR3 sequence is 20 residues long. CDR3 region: CASSKPLGLAGGPLSDTQYF. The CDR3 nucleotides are TGTGCCAGCAGCAAGCCTCTGGGACTAGCGGGGGGGCCGCTGTCTGATACGCAGTATTTT.

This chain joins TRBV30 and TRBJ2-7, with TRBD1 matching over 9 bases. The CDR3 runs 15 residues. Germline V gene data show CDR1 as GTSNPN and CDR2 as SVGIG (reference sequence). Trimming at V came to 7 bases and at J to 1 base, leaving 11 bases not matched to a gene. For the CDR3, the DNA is TGTGCCTCCCGACCCGGGACAGGGATATCCTACGAGCAGTACTTC. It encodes CASRPGTGISYEQYF.

CDR3 amino acids: CASTGGLGQPQHF. The CDR3 nucleotides read TGTGCCAGCACCGGGGGGCTGGGACAGCCCCAGCATTTT. This sequence joins TRBV12-3 or TRBV12-4 and TRBJ1-5; D is possibly TRBD1 (6 bases). V lost 7 bases and J 7 bases, leaving 14 bases between the germline ends. The CDR3 runs 13 residues.

The CDR3 region has the DNA TGTGCCAGCAGCCCCCGGGAGGGGCGCACCGGGGAGCTGTTTTTT. Residues: CASSPREGRTGELFF. The rearrangement links TRBV21-1 to TRBJ2-2; whether TRBD2, the table's D call, matches the DNA was not checked. TRBV21-1 is a recognized pseudogene. The CDR3 loop spans 15 amino acids.

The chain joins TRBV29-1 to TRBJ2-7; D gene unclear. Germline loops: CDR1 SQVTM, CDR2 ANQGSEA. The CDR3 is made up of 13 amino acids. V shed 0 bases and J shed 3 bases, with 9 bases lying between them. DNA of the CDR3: TGCAGCGTTGAAGACCCCTTACACTACGAGCAGTACTTC. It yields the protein CSVEDPLHYEQYF.

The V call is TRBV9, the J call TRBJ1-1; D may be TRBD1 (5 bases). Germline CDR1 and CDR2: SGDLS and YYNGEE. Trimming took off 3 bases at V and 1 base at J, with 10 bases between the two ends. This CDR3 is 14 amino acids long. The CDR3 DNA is TGTGCCAGCAGCGCGATTCAGGGGAACACTGAAGCTTTCTTT. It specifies CASSAIQGNTEAFF.

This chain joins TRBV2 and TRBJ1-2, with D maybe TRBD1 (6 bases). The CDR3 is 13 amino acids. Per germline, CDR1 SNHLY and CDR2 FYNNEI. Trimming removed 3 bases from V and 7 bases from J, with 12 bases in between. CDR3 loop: CASSEFQGSGYTF. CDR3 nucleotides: TGTGCCAGCAGTGAGTTCCAGGGGTCTGGCTACACCTTC.

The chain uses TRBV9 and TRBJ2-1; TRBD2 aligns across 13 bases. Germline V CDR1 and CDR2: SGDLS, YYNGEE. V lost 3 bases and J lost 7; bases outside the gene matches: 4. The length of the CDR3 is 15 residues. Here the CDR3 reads CASSGTSGGANEQFF. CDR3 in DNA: TGTGCCAGCAGCGGAACTAGCGGGGGGGCGAATGAGCAGTTCTTC.

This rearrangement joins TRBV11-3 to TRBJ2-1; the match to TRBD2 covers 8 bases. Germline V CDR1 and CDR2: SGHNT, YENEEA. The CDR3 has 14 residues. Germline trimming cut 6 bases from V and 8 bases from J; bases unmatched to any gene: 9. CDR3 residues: CASSSSGSVDEQFF. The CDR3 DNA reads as TGTGCCAGCAGTTCCAGCGGGAGTGTAGATGAGCAGTTCTTC.